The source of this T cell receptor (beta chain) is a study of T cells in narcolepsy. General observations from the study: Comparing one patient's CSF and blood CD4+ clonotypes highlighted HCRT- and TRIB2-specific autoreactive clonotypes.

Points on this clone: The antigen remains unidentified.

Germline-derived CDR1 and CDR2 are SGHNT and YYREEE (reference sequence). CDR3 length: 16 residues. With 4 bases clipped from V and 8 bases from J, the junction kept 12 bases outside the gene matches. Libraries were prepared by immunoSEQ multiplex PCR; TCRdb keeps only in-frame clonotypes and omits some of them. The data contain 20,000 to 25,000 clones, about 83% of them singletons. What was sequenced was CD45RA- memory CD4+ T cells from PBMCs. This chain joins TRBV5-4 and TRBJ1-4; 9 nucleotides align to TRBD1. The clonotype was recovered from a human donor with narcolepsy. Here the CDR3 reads CASSGGGQGRLEKLFF. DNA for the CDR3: TGTGCCAGCAGCGGCGGGGGACAGGGAAGGTTGGAAAAACTGTTTTTT.